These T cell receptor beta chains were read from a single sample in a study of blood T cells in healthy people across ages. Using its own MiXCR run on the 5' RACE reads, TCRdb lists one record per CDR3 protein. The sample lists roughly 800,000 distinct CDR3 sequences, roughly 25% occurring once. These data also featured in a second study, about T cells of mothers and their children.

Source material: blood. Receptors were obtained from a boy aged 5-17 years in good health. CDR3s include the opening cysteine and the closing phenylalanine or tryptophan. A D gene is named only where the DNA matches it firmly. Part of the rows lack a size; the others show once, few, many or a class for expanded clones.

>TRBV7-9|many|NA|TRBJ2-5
CASSLATETQYF
TGTGCCAGCAGCTTAGCAACAGAGACCCAGTACTTC
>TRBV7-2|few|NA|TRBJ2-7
CASSSQVSDEQYF
TGTGCCAGCAGCTCACAGGTTTCCGACGAGCAGTACTTC
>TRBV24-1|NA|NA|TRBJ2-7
CATSVRGDNEQYF
TGTGCCACCAGTGTGCGGGGTGACAACGAGCAGTACTTC
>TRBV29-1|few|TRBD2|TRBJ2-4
CSVEISGEAKNIQYF
TGCAGCGTCGAAATTAGCGGGGAAGCCAAAAACATTCAGTACTTC
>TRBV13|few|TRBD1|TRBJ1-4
CASSLRQGSREEKLFF
TGTGCCAGCAGCCTGCGACAGGGGTCCCGGGAAGAAAAACTGTTTTTT
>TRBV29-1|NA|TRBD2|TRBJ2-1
CSVEDRAGGPGEQFF
TGCAGCGTTGAAGATAGAGCGGGAGGGCCTGGGGAGCAGTTCTTC
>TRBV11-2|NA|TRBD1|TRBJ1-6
CASSPSSTGGHNSPLHF
TGTGCCAGCAGCCCCTCCTCGACAGGGGGACATAATTCACCCCTCCACTTT
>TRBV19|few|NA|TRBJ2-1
CASSIDQGEKTLEQFF
TGTGCCAGTAGTATAGATCAAGGAGAAAAAACCTTGGAGCAGTTCTTC
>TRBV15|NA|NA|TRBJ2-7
CATSRVGGLGYEQYF
TGTGCCACCAGCAGAGTTGGGGGGCTAGGATACGAGCAGTACTTC
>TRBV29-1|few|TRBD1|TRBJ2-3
CSGRGLGTDTQYF
TGCAGCGGTAGGGGGCTCGGCACAGATACGCAGTATTTT
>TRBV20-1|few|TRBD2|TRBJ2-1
CSAPTGGDEQFF
TGCAGTGCACCAACGGGGGGGGATGAGCAGTTCTTC
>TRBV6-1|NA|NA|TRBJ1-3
CASKHFSGNTIYF
TGTGCCAGCAAACACTTCTCTGGAAACACCATATATTTT
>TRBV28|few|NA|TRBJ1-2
CASIDEPWNGYTF
TGTGCCAGCATCGATGAGCCCTGGAATGGCTACACCTTC
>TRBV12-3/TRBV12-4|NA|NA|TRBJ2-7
CASSSSASEQYF
TGTGCCAGCAGTTCGTCAGCTTCCGAGCAGTACTTC
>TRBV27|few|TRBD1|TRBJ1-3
CASSPETGRSGNTIYF
TGTGCCAGCAGTCCTGAGACAGGGCGGTCTGGAAACACCATATATTTT
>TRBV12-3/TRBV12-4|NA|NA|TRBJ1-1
CASSFWGTEAFF
TGTGCCAGCAGTTTTTGGGGAACTGAAGCTTTCTTT
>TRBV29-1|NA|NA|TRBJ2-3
CSVEEGSGTDTQYF
TGCAGCGTTGAGGAGGGGTCAGGCACAGATACGCAGTATTTT
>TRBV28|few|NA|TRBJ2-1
CASSFTDYNEQFF
TGTGCCAGCAGTTTCACAGATTACAATGAGCAGTTCTTC
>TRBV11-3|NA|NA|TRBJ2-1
CASSLGPRDEQFF
TGTGCCAGCAGCTTAGGCCCCAGGGATGAGCAGTTCTTC